These 29 T cell receptor beta chains originate from one sample sequenced in a study of blood T cell repertoires in COVID-19 (dated by TCRdb to 2020 to 2021). Receptor amplification or capture employed the immunoSEQ multiplex PCR assay. TCRdb took over this immuneACCESS table, retaining in-frame rearrangements with V and J assigned. Such tables are incomplete; in checked studies, under half of the missing clones stem from an unresolved V gene, and the remainder is unexplained. Counted in this sample were 52,000 or so clones; roughly 89% of them appeared once. Under 3.5% of the sample belongs to the ten largest clones. Sequenced input: peripheral blood. The receptors here all came from an elderly man with acute or convalescent COVID-19.

V gene TRBV3-1 (or the pseudogene TRBV3-2) combines with J gene TRBJ1-5, with 7 positions matching TRBD1. V shed 2 bases, J shed 3 bases, and the junction held 7 bases outside the gene matches. This CDR3 has 16 amino acids. The germline V gene encodes CDR1 LGHDT and CDR2 YNNKEL (reference sequence). The CDR3 nucleotides are TGTGCCAGCAGCCAAATCAAGGGACAGCTCAATCAGCCCCAGCATTTT. This codes for CASSQIKGQLNQPQHF.

This clone was seen once. The chain employs TRBV6-1 and TRBJ2-3; 7 nucleotides agree with TRBD2. This CDR3 region has 15 residues. Germline CDR1 is MNHNS and CDR2 is SASEGT. V gave up 2 bases and J gave up 4 bases; unmatched junction bases: 6. This CDR3 is CASSELSGDADTQYF. In nucleotides, the CDR3 is TGTGCCAGCAGTGAACTAAGCGGGGACGCAGATACGCAGTATTTT.

J is TRBJ1-2 and V is TRBV6-5, with D perhaps TRBD1 (5 bases). Germline V gene lookup returns CDR1 MNHEY and CDR2 SVGAGI. The CDR3 length is 13 residues. V lost 6 bases to trimming and J lost 7 bases, with 15 bases between them. Here the CDR3 DNA reads TGTGCCAGCAGCTACAGGTCCCTAGGTGGCTACACCTTC. Translating gives CASSYRSLGGYTF.

Within the sample, this clone is medium-sized (0.01 to 0.1%). This chain links TRBV6-2 or TRBV6-3 with TRBJ1-5; 7 nucleotides line up with TRBD1. V was clipped by 5 bases and J by 5 bases; unmatched bases: 9. Germline CDR1 and CDR2: MNHEY and SVGEGT. CDR3 length: 15 residues. Written as DNA, the CDR3 is TGTGCCAGCAGTCCCGGGACAGCCGGCTATCAGCCCCAGCATTTT. Its translation: CASSPGTAGYQPQHF.

This clone showed up just a few times. J is TRBJ1-6 and V is TRBV4-3; 11 positions agree with TRBD1. With V trimmed by 4 bases and J by 6 bases, 8 bases remained unmatched. The CDR3 loop spans 17 amino acids. The germline CDR1 and CDR2 sequences are LGHNA and YSLEER. CDR3 protein: CASSRGTGGETNSPLHF. CDR3 in DNA: TGCGCCAGCAGCCGAGGGACAGGGGGTGAAACTAATTCACCCCTCCACTTT.

There are a few counts of this clone. This chain uses TRBV18 with TRBJ1-5, with D tentatively TRBD1 (6 bases). Germline V lookup: CDR1 KGHSH, CDR2 LQKENI. Trimming shortened V by 3 bases and J by 5 bases, and 11 bases separated the two germline ends. The CDR3 covers 14 residues. The CDR3 region is CASSPVQGDQPQHF. In DNA, the CDR3 is TGTGCCAGCTCACCCGTACAGGGAGATCAGCCCCAGCATTTT.

The chain links TRBV4-2 to TRBJ1-1, with 7 bases aligning to TRBD1. V gave up 3 bases and J gave up 4 bases; unmatched junction bases: 8. CDR3 length: 15 residues. Looked up from germline, CDR1 is LGHNA and CDR2 is YNFKEQ. CDR3 DNA: TGTGCCAGCAGCCAGAAACAGGGGAGGCCCACTGAAGCTTTCTTT. Translated: CASSQKQGRPTEAFF.

The CDR3 DNA is TGTGCCAGCAGTTACTTCCCCCTAGCGGGGGGGCCCGGGGAGCTGTTTTTT. Translation: CASSYFPLAGGPGELFF. The rearrangement links TRBV6-2 or TRBV6-3 to TRBJ2-2; 12 bases are a match to TRBD2. The CDR3 covers 17 residues. After removal of 1 base from V and 6 bases from J, the junction contained 6 bases not matched to a gene. In germline, CDR1 is MNHEY, CDR2 SVGEGT.

This chain joins TRBV7-9 and TRBJ2-7; D possibly corresponds to TRBD1 (6 bases). The germline V and J ends were trimmed by 4 bases and 4 bases, with 14 bases remaining between them. The CDR3 extends over 14 amino acids. Per germline, CDR1 SEHNR and CDR2 FQNEAQ (reference sequence). The CDR3 DNA reads as TGTGCCAGCAGCTCACGGGACAAAAAATACGAGCAGTACTTC. Translating gives CASSSRDKKYEQYF.

The J gene is TRBJ2-1, the V gene TRBV5-1; D ambiguous. Germline values: CDR1 SGHRS, CDR2 YFSETQ. CDR3 length equals 15 residues. The V gene lost 0 bases and the J gene lost 0 bases, with 7 bases spanning the gap. This CDR3 reads CASSLAESSYNEQFF. CDR3 sequence (DNA): TGCGCCAGCAGCTTGGCGGAGTCCTCCTACAATGAGCAGTTCTTC.

The chain carries TRBV5-5 and TRBJ1-1, with no clear D. In germline, CDR1 is SGHKS, CDR2 YYEKEE (reference sequence). The V and J ends lost 0 bases and 10 bases respectively, with 13 bases between them. The CDR3 spans 13 residues. This CDR3 is CASSLEGRGGAFF. In DNA form, the CDR3 reads TGTGCCAGCAGCTTGGAGGGCCGAGGAGGAGCTTTCTTT.

V gene TRBV18 combines with J gene TRBJ1-1; D remains ambiguous. This CDR3 comprises 15 residues. Germline assignment: CDR1 KGHSH and CDR2 LQKENI. Trimming shortened V by 3 bases and J by 4 bases, and 15 bases separated the two germline ends. DNA for the CDR3: TGTGCCAGCTCACCCAACGGTTTCATCGTCACTGAAGCTTTCTTT. Protein: CASSPNGFIVTEAFF.

This clone appeared once. The V call is TRBV7-2, the J call TRBJ2-3, with 7 nucleotides matching TRBD1. The germline V gene has CDR1 SGHTA and CDR2 FQGNSA. Trimming cost V 3 bases and J 7 bases; bases outside gene matches: 13. The CDR3 sequence is 16 residues long. CDR3 sequence: CASSFRQGTTMNTQYF. The CDR3 region has the DNA TGTGCCAGCAGCTTCCGACAGGGAACCACGATGAATACGCAGTATTTT.

This chain links TRBV21-1 with TRBJ1-2. TRBV21-1 is a listed pseudogene. The CDR3 length is 11 residues. The CDR3 sequence: CASTGFIGYTF. CDR3 sequence (DNA): TGTGCCAGCACCGGTTTCATTGGCTACACCTTC.

The J gene is TRBJ1-2, the V gene TRBV6-5, with D perhaps matching TRBD1 (5 bases). This CDR3 is 13 amino acids long. CDR1 MNHEY and CDR2 SVGAGI come from the germline V gene. With 6 bases removed from V and 0 bases from J, the gap between germline ends came to 8 bases. This chain's CDR3 is CASRSTANYGYTF. DNA of the CDR3: TGTGCCAGCAGGTCGACAGCTAACTATGGCTACACCTTC.

This chain links TRBV10-3 with TRBJ2-7; D perhaps matches TRBD1 (6 bases). The CDR3 is 15 amino acids. Germline lookup yields CDR1 ENHRY and CDR2 SYGVKD. The germline V and J ends were trimmed by 0 bases and 4 bases, with 13 bases remaining between them. The CDR3 is CAISESKKGDYEQYF. CDR3 sequence (DNA): TGTGCCATCAGTGAGTCGAAGAAGGGGGATTACGAGCAGTACTTC.

V is TRBV7-2 and J is TRBJ1-1; 12 nucleotides align to TRBD1. The ends lost 4 bases at V and 10 bases at J; junction bases unmatched: 10. The CDR3 is made up of 15 amino acids. Germline V gives CDR1 SGHTA, CDR2 FQGNSA. CDR3 nucleotide sequence: TGTGCCAGCAGCTGGGGACAGGGGGCGCAAGGGGTAGCTTTCTTT. Translation: CASSWGQGAQGVAFF.

V and J are TRBV2 and TRBJ1-5; 8 nucleotides align to TRBD1. V lost 5 bases to trimming and J lost 1 base; unmatched junction nucleotides: 4. Germline-derived CDR1 and CDR2 are SNHLY and FYNNEI. The CDR3 loop spans 15 amino acids. In DNA, the CDR3 is TGTGCCAGCAGTTGGACAGGGATAAGCAATCAGCCCCAGCATTTT. Protein sequence: CASSWTGISNQPQHF.

The chain combines TRBV19 with TRBJ2-5, with TRBD1 identical over 9 bases. With V trimmed by 5 bases and J by 3 bases, 10 bases remained unmatched. CDR1 LNHDA and CDR2 SQIVND come from the germline V gene (reference sequence). The CDR3 covers 16 residues. As DNA, the CDR3 is TGTGCCAGTAGTGACGCGACAGGGGGAATCAAAGAGACCCAGTACTTC. Its protein is CASSDATGGIKETQYF.

This clone was detected only once. This rearrangement joins TRBV5-8 to TRBJ2-3; 8 positions match TRBD1. This CDR3 comprises 15 residues. In germline, CDR1 is SGHTS, CDR2 YDEGEE. V lost 5 bases to trimming and J lost 3 bases; unmatched junction nucleotides: 8. CDR3 loop: CASRFGQGRTDTQYF. The DNA for the CDR3 is TGTGCCAGCAGGTTCGGACAGGGAAGGACAGATACGCAGTATTTT.

The chain employs TRBV5-1 and TRBJ1-3; D is undetermined. CDR1 and CDR2 (germline): SGHRS, YFSETQ. V was cut by 4 bases and J by 3 bases, with 8 bases left in between. The CDR3 loop spans 13 amino acids. For the CDR3, the DNA is TGCGCCAGCAGCACAGTTCTTGGAAACACCATATATTTT. Translating it yields CASSTVLGNTIYF.

The rearrangement uses TRBV24-1 and TRBJ2-7; 8 nucleotides line up with TRBD1. The germline CDR1 and CDR2 sequences are KGHDR and SFDVKD. V lost 7 bases and J lost 3; bases outside the gene matches: 4. The CDR3 is 13 amino acids. CDR3: CATRGDRGYEQYF. CDR3 nucleotide sequence: TGTGCCACCAGGGGAGACAGGGGCTACGAGCAGTACTTC.

This clone was seen a few times. V is TRBV7-2 and J is TRBJ2-2, with TRBD1 matching over 7 bases. This CDR3 comprises 16 residues. After removal of 0 bases from V and 1 base from J, the junction contained 2 bases not matched to a gene. Germline V gene data show CDR1 as SGHTA and CDR2 as FQGNSA. The CDR3 DNA follows: TGTGCCAGCAGCTTAGCGGGGACAGAGAACACCGGGGAGCTGTTTTTT. It translates to CASSLAGTENTGELFF.

This clone was observed once. V gene TRBV10-2 combines with J gene TRBJ2-2; 10 bases match TRBD2. V trimming: 4 bases; J trimming: 0 bases; junction bases outside the gene matches: 5. CDR1 is WSHSY and CDR2 is SAAADI in the germline V gene. The CDR3 has 17 residues. CDR3 sequence reads: CASSAVAGGSNTGELFF. The CDR3 DNA follows: TGCGCCAGCAGTGCGGTAGCGGGGGGATCGAACACCGGGGAGCTGTTTTTT.

The chain combines TRBV11-2 with TRBJ2-5, with a weak D call TRBD1 (6 bases). V was cut by 5 bases and J by 5 bases, with 15 bases left in between. Looked up from germline, CDR1 is SGHAT and CDR2 is FQNNGV. This CDR3 has 14 residues. CDR3 DNA sequence: TGTGCCAGCAGCACAGGACAGAATGGGGAGACCCAGTACTTC. It encodes CASSTGQNGETQYF.

V usage is TRBV6-5 and J usage is TRBJ2-1; D uncertain. V was trimmed by 6 bases and J by 7 bases, leaving 7 bases between them. The V gene's germline CDR1 is MNHEY and CDR2 SVGAGI. The CDR3 is made up of 11 amino acids. In DNA form, the CDR3 reads TGTGCCAGCAGGCTGAGGAATGAGCAGTTCTTC. It translates to CASRLRNEQFF.

This CDR3 is CAWSRDTGYTF. CDR3 in DNA: TGTGCCTGGAGCCGGGACACTGGCTACACCTTC. This sequence joins TRBV30 and TRBJ1-2; perhaps TRBD1 as D (6 bases). The CDR3 has 11 residues. The germline V gene encodes CDR1 GTSNPN and CDR2 SVGIG (reference sequence). Trimming shortened V by 3 bases and J by 7 bases, and 9 bases separated the two germline ends.

This sequence joins TRBV6-5 and TRBJ1-1; D is possibly TRBD1 (5 bases). The CDR3 totals 11 residues. Trimming cost V 11 bases and J 1 base, with 8 bases left between them. The V gene's germline CDR1 is MNHEY and CDR2 SVGAGI. The CDR3 coding sequence is TGTGCCTGCCAGGGGAACACTGAAGCTTTCTTT. Encoded protein: CACQGNTEAFF.

CDR3 residues: CAIIRTGDNEQYF. The CDR3 bases are TGTGCCATCATTCGGACAGGGGACAACGAGCAGTACTTC. The rearrangement links TRBV2 to TRBJ2-7, with 9 bases aligning to TRBD1. Germline loops: CDR1 SNHLY, CDR2 FYNNEI. The CDR3 is 13 residues long. J gave up 5 bases and V 10 bases, and 9 bases lay outside the gene matches.